What follows are 28 T cell receptor beta chains derived from one specimen sequenced in a study of blood T cell repertoires in COVID-19 (dated by TCRdb to 2018 to 2021). The method was the immunoSEQ multiplex PCR assay. The table was pulled from immuneACCESS by TCRdb, which kept in-frame rearrangements only. Such tables lose some clones; where checked, under half of the loss comes from unresolved V genes, and the rest has no known cause. This sample gives over 50,000 clones in total; around 77% of them show up just once. The top ten clones comprise 4% to 5% of the sample. The sample was peripheral blood. These receptors came from a woman in her 70s with COVID-19, enrolled during active disease.

This clone turned up a few times. The gene calls are TRBV6-1 and TRBJ1-6, with D perhaps TRBD1 (6 bases). Germline CDR1 reads MNHNS; CDR2 reads SASEGT. CDR3 length: 14 residues. The V end lost 3 bases, the J end lost 9 bases, and 12 bases lay between the germline ends. CDR3 residues: CASSDRGYGSPLHF. The CDR3, as DNA: TGTGCCAGCAGTGACAGGGGTTATGGTTCACCCCTCCACTTT.

The gene calls are TRBV28 and TRBJ2-5; possibly TRBD1 for D (5 bases). The V end lost 9 bases, the J end lost 5 bases, and 13 bases lay between the germline ends. CDR3 length: 12 residues. Germline values: CDR1 MDHEN, CDR2 SYDVKM. In DNA, the CDR3 is TGTGCCAGTCAGGACATTGAGGAGACCCAGTACTTC. This sequence encodes CASQDIEETQYF.

The V and J genes are TRBV7-2 and TRBJ2-5, with D hard to call. CDR3 length equals 14 residues. Trimming stripped 4 bases from V and 2 bases from J, with 11 bases between. CDR1 and CDR2 from the germline V gene are SGHTA and FQGNSA. The CDR3 spells CASSSIVAQETQYF. CDR3 bases: TGTGCCAGCAGCTCCATAGTAGCACAAGAGACCCAGTACTTC.

This clone has only a few counts. The chain combines TRBV7-2 with TRBJ2-7; 7 nucleotides agree with TRBD1. The CDR3 spans 15 residues. Germline CDR1 SGHTA, CDR2 FQGNSA. With V trimmed by 2 bases and J by 7 bases, 11 bases remained unmatched. CDR3 in DNA: TGTGCCAGCAGCTTACTAGGGGGCTCCCTGGGTGAGCAGTACTTC. Residues: CASSLLGGSLGEQYF.

The CDR3 DNA is TGTGCCAGCAGCTCTAAACGGACAGGGAACACCGGGGAGCTGTTTTTT. This codes for CASSSKRTGNTGELFF. The V gene is TRBV21-1, the J gene TRBJ2-2; the D call in the table, TRBD1, was not verified against the DNA. TRBV21-1 is a known pseudogene. The CDR3 loop spans 16 amino acids.

The chain joins TRBV6-2 or TRBV6-3 to TRBJ2-5; no reliable D call. CDR3 length: 14 amino acids. The germline CDR1 and CDR2 sequences are MNHEY and SVGEGT. V lost 0 bases and J 5 bases, leaving 10 bases between the germline ends. CDR3 loop: CASSYSSSRETQYF. CDR3 DNA sequence: TGTGCCAGCAGTTACTCGAGTAGCCGGGAGACCCAGTACTTC.

This clone showed up just a few times. This chain links TRBV2 with TRBJ2-3; D may be TRBD1 (6 bases). CDR1 and CDR2 (germline): SNHLY, FYNNEI. This CDR3 has 15 residues. Trimming left V 6 bases short and J 1 base short, with 14 bases between. The CDR3 sequence: CASRGWGRGTDTQYF. CDR3 bases: TGTGCCAGCAGGGGCTGGGGGCGGGGCACAGATACGCAGTATTTT.

The V gene is TRBV2, the J gene TRBJ1-1, with TRBD1 as a possible D gene (5 bases). Looked up from germline, CDR1 is SNHLY and CDR2 is FYNNEI. Trimming removed 2 bases at V and 5 bases at J, with 15 bases between. The CDR3 sequence is 15 residues long. CDR3 nucleotide sequence: TGTGCCAGCAGTGAAAATGGAGGGGACGGTACTGAAGCTTTCTTT. Translating it yields CASSENGGDGTEAFF. Full variable domain (missing parts from reference TRBV2 and TRBJ1-1): EPEVTQTPSHQVTQMGQEVILRCVPISNHLYFYWYRQILGQKVEFLVSFYNNEISEKSEIFDDQFSVERPDGSNFTLKIRSTKLEDSAMYFCASSENGGDGTEAFFGQGTRLTVV.

The chain couples TRBV5-4 to TRBJ1-1, with a possible D match to TRBD1 (6 bases). The CDR3 is 13 amino acids. V gave up 5 bases and J gave up 6 bases, with 14 bases separating them. The germline CDR1 and CDR2 sequences are SGHNT and YYREEE (reference sequence). The DNA of the CDR3 is TGTGCCAGCAGGCAACAGGGAATCCCTGAAGCTTTCTTT. Its protein product is CASRQQGIPEAFF.

This clone was counted between two and nine times. The rearrangement uses TRBV28 and TRBJ1-6; the D gene is possibly TRBD1 (6 bases). The CDR3 runs to 14 residues. Trimming left V 6 bases short and J 9 bases short, with 15 bases between. The germline gives CDR1 MDHEN, CDR2 SYDVKM. The CDR3 loop reads CASSPSGGRSPLHF. CDR3 nucleotide sequence: TGTGCCAGCAGCCCTAGCGGGGGGCGTTCACCCCTCCACTTT.

The J gene is TRBJ2-1, the V gene TRBV15; D uncertain. Germline V gene lookup returns CDR1 LNHNV and CDR2 YYDKDF (reference sequence). This CDR3 has 12 residues. Trimming stripped 0 bases from V and 10 bases from J, with 7 bases between. The CDR3 loop reads CATSRDLGEQFF. DNA for the CDR3: TGTGCCACCAGCAGAGATCTTGGCGAGCAGTTCTTC. Variable domain in full (rest from reference TRBV15 and TRBJ2-1): DAMVIQNPRYQVTQFGKPVTLSCSQTLNHNVMYWYQQKSSQAPKLLFHYYDKDFNNEADTPDNFQSRRPNTSFCFLDIRSPGLGDTAMYLCATSRDLGEQFFGPGTRLTVL.

The chain has TRBV6-1 and TRBJ1-5; TRBD1 is a possible D gene (5 bases). Germline-derived CDR1 and CDR2 are MNHNS and SASEGT. V was clipped by 1 base and J by 1 base, with 8 bases between them. The CDR3 runs to 15 residues. CDR3 bases: TGTGCCAGCAGTGAAGTCGGACACAGCAATCAGCCCCAGCATTTT. Residues: CASSEVGHSNQPQHF.

In the case of this clone: One end of the junction is discordant with germline, which a read error may explain. The chain links TRBV15 to TRBJ1-4; 8 bases match TRBD1. Per germline, CDR1 LNHNV and CDR2 YYDKDF (reference sequence). The CDR3 is 14 residues long. The CDR3 protein is CATTRGDRNEKLFF. The CDR3 DNA is TGTGCCACCACCAGAGGGGACAGGAATGAAAAACTGTTTTTT.

The chain recombines TRBV21-1 with TRBJ1-1. TRBV21-1 is annotated as a pseudogene. CDR3 size: 15 residues. CDR3 protein: CASSKMAPRGGKAFF. The DNA of the CDR3 is TGTGCCAGCAGCAAAATGGCCCCGAGGGGAGGTAAAGCTTTCTTT.

The table lists this clone with a count of one. V and J are TRBV18 and TRBJ2-1, with 10 bases fitting TRBD2. CDR1 KGHSH and CDR2 LQKENI come from the germline V gene. J gave up 4 bases and V 4 bases, and 10 bases lay outside the gene matches. The CDR3 length is 17 residues. As DNA, the CDR3 is TGTGCCAGCTCACGGCAACCTCTAGCGGGAGCATACAATGAGCAGTTCTTC. Its translation: CASSRQPLAGAYNEQFF.

The chain recombines TRBV7-3 with TRBJ2-3, with 9 bases lining up with TRBD2. With 1 base clipped from V and 8 bases from J, the junction kept 10 bases outside the gene matches. The CDR3 spans 16 residues. CDR1 and CDR2 (germline): SGHTA, FQGTGA. The CDR3 DNA reads as TGTGCCAGCAGCTTAAACGGCGGGAGGGCCGCGGGTACGCAGTATTTT. This codes for CASSLNGGRAAGTQYF.

This clone was seen only a few times. The V call is TRBV4-2, the J call TRBJ2-5, with 13 nucleotides matching TRBD2. CDR3 size: 15 residues. The V gene end was trimmed by 2 bases and the J gene end by 5 bases; junction bases not matched to a gene: 2. From germline, CDR1 is LGHNA and CDR2 YNFKEQ. CDR3 nucleotides: TGTGCCAGCAGCCAACAACTAGCGGGAGGGGAGACCCAGTACTTC. The encoded protein is CASSQQLAGGETQYF.

This clone has a handful of counts. The V and J genes are TRBV27 and TRBJ2-2; D may be TRBD2 (6 bases). Trimming removed 2 bases from V and 5 bases from J, with 21 bases in between. The CDR3 has 18 residues. Germline V gives CDR1 MNHEY, CDR2 SMNVEV (reference sequence). For the CDR3, the DNA is TGTGCCAGCAGTTTAAGCGGGCCTACTTACCGGGCTACCGGGGAGCTGTTTTTT. It specifies CASSLSGPTYRATGELFF.

The count of this clone is one. This sequence joins TRBV18 and TRBJ2-5, with 8 bases identical to TRBD2. The CDR3 is 15 residues long. The germline V gene encodes CDR1 KGHSH and CDR2 LQKENI. Trimming took 4 bases from V and 4 from J; bases not matched to a gene: 8. CDR3: CASSRRGGAGETQYF. The CDR3, as DNA: TGTGCCAGCTCACGCCGGGGGGGGGCCGGAGAGACCCAGTACTTC.

The chain recombines TRBV18 with TRBJ2-1, with 7 bases matching TRBD1. V lost 2 bases to trimming and J lost 0 bases; unmatched junction nucleotides: 7. Germline V gene lookup returns CDR1 KGHSH and CDR2 LQKENI. This CDR3 is 17 amino acids long. The CDR3 DNA follows: TGTGCCAGCTCACCAGACAGGGTGGCCTTCTCCTACAATGAGCAGTTCTTC. The encoded protein is CASSPDRVAFSYNEQFF.

The chain uses TRBV18 and TRBJ2-1; TRBD2 matches at 9 bases. The CDR3 length is 16 residues. Trimming cost V 1 base and J 1 base; bases outside gene matches: 2. CDR1 is KGHSH, CDR2 LQKENI, per germline. In DNA form, the CDR3 reads TGTGCCAGCTCACCACGGCGGGAGGGGTCCTACAATGAGCAGTTCTTC. It is translated as CASSPRREGSYNEQFF. Full variable domain (missing parts from reference TRBV18 and TRBJ2-1): NAGVMQNPRHLVRRRGQEARLRCSPMKGHSHVYWYRQLPEEGLKFMVYLQKENIIDESGMPKERFSAEFPKEGPSILRIQQVVRGDSAAYFCASSPRREGSYNEQFFGPGTRLTVL.

CDR3 sequence: CASRKRGVTDTQYF. The CDR3 bases are TGTGCCAGCAGGAAGCGGGGGGTAACAGATACGCAGTATTTT. The chain has TRBV2 and TRBJ2-3; 9 positions match TRBD2. The CDR3 consists of 14 residues. The V and J ends lost 6 bases and 3 bases, in that order; junction bases with no gene match: 4. CDR1 SNHLY and CDR2 FYNNEI come from the germline V gene.

The chain joins TRBV11-2 to TRBJ1-4; no clear D gene. V was shortened by 0 bases and J by 4 bases, with 18 bases between the two germline ends. Germline CDR1 reads SGHAT; CDR2 reads FQNNGV. The CDR3 is 18 amino acids. The CDR3 loop reads CASSLDGFSGGDNEKLFF. The DNA of the CDR3 is TGTGCCAGCAGCTTAGATGGGTTTTCTGGCGGGGATAATGAAAAACTGTTTTTT.

This chain joins TRBV3-1 (or the pseudogene TRBV3-2) and TRBJ2-1; TRBD2 matches at 11 bases. The CDR3 spans 17 residues. CDR1 and CDR2 (germline): LGHDT, YNNKEL (reference sequence). The trim removed 3 bases at V and 2 bases at J, leaving 6 bases unmatched. CDR3 DNA sequence: TGTGCCAGCAGCCACCTCCCGACTAGCGGGACCTACAATGAGCAGTTCTTC. Translated: CASSHLPTSGTYNEQFF.

This clone was observed a handful of times. This chain connects TRBV28 to TRBJ2-3; 12 bases agree with TRBD2. Germline loops: CDR1 MDHEN, CDR2 SYDVKM. J lost 0 bases, V lost 6 bases, and 7 bases had no gene match. The CDR3 covers 17 residues. The CDR3 sequence is CASSLGLAGSSTDTQYF. The CDR3 DNA is TGTGCCAGCAGCTTAGGACTAGCGGGATCTAGCACAGATACGCAGTATTTT.

The chain carries TRBV9 and TRBJ2-2; a possible D gene is TRBD2 (6 bases). The germline V gene encodes CDR1 SGDLS and CDR2 YYNGEE. Trimming removed 4 bases at V and 4 bases at J, with 20 bases between. The CDR3 runs 17 residues. The CDR3 DNA follows: TGTGCCAGCAGCTTCACACCGGGCGGAGGGAGCACCGGGGAGCTGTTTTTT. This sequence encodes CASSFTPGGGSTGELFF.

Only one count was recorded for this clone. This sequence joins TRBV7-2 and TRBJ2-5, with D perhaps matching TRBD2 (6 bases). V was clipped by 5 bases and J by 1 base, with 14 bases between them. The CDR3 covers 15 residues. Looked up from germline, CDR1 is SGHTA and CDR2 is FQGNSA. CDR3 in amino acids: CASSLSGPFQETQYF. The CDR3 DNA follows: TGTGCCAGCAGCCTTAGCGGACCCTTCCAAGAGACCCAGTACTTC. Together with reference TRBV7-2 and TRBJ2-5, the CDR3 gives the full variable domain: GAGVSQSPSNKVTEKGKDVELRCDPISGHTALYWYRQSLGQGLEFLIYFQGNSAPDKSGLPSDRFSAERTGGSVSTLTIQRTQQEDSAVYLCASSLSGPFQETQYFGPGTRLLVL.

V gene TRBV9 combines with J gene TRBJ1-2; D unresolved. The germline gives CDR1 SGDLS, CDR2 YYNGEE. CDR3 length: 14 residues. V gave up 0 bases and J gave up 7 bases, with 13 bases separating them. DNA of the CDR3: TGTGCCAGCAGCGTAGCTGGAGGTGAGGGTGGCTACACCTTC. Protein: CASSVAGGEGGYTF.